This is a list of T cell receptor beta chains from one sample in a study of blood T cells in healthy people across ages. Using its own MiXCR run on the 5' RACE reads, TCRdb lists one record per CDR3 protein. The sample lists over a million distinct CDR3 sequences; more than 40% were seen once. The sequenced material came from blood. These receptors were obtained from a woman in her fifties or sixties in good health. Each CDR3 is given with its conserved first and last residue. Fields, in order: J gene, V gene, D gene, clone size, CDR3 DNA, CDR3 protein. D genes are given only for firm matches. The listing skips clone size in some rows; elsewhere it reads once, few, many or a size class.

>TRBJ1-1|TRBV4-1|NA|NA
TGCGCCAGCAGCCAAGGGGGAGTAAGGGACGCTTTCTTT
CASSQGGVRDAFF
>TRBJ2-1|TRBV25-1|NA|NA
TGTGCCAGCAGTGTCTTGGGACCAATTTACAATGAGCAGTTCTTC
CASSVLGPIYNEQFF
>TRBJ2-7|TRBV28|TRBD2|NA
TGTGCCAGCAGTTTACTGGGACTAGCGGGCAGCTCCTACGAGCAGTACTTC
CASSLLGLAGSSYEQYF
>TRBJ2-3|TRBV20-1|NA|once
TGCAGTGCTCGGTACGGGCGAGCCGGGCCAGATACGCAGTATTTT
CSARYGRAGPDTQYF
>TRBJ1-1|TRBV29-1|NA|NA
TGCAGCGTTTCTCAACGCGGGGCTTTCACTGAAGCTTTCTTT
CSVSQRGAFTEAFF
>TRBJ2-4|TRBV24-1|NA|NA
TGTGCCACCAGTGATCCGACAGTGATAGCCGAAAACATTCAGTACTTC
CATSDPTVIAENIQYF
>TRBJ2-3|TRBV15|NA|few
TGTGCCACCAGCAGAGATCGGAGCGGGTGGGGTACGCAGTATTTT
CATSRDRSGWGTQYF
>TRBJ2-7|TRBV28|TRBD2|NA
TGTGCCAGCAGTTTTAGTGTTAGCGGGAGTACCTACGAGCAGTACTTC
CASSFSVSGSTYEQYF
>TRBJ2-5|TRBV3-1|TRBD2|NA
TGTGCCAGCAGCCTTACTCCGGGACTAGCGGGATTCTACCAAGAGACCCAGTACTTC
CASSLTPGLAGFYQETQYF
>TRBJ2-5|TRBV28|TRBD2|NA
TGTACCAGCAGTTTTCCCACCCAGGCTAGCGGAGGGGAGACCCAGTACTTC
CTSSFPTQASGGETQYF
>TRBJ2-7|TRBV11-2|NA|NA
TGTGCCAGCAGCTTAGATCCCAATGAGCAGTACTTC
CASSLDPNEQYF
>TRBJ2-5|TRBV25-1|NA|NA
TGTGCCAGCAGTCGTCCCGGCGCGAACAGATACCTCCGCAATGAGCAGTACTTC
CASSRPGANRYLRNEQYF
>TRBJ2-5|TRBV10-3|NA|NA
TGTGCTATCAGTGAGTCTGGGCGGAGCCAAGAGACCCAGTACTTC
CAISESGRSQETQYF
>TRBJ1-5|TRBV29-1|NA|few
TGCAGCGTTAGAGAGGGGCTAGGTCAGCCCCAGCATTTT
CSVREGLGQPQHF
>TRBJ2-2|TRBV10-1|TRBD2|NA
TGCGCCAGCAGTCTCACTAGCGGGACCGGGGAGCTGTTTTTT
CASSLTSGTGELFF
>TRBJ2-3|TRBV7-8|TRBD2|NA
TGTGCCAGCAGCCTTCTGAGACTAGCGGGAATTACAGATACGCAGTATTTT
CASSLLRLAGITDTQYF
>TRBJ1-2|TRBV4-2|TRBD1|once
TGTGCCAGCAGCCAGCGACGGGGGACAGGGCAAGACTATGGCTACACCTTC
CASSQRRGTGQDYGYTF
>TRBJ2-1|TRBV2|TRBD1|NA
TGTGCCAGCAGTGAAGCTGGGACAGGGTTCGATGAGCAGTTCTTC
CASSEAGTGFDEQFF
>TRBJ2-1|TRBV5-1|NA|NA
TGCGCCAGCAGCTCGCCAGGGTCACCCTACAATGAGCAGTTCTTC
CASSSPGSPYNEQFF
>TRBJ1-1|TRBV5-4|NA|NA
TGTGCCAGCAGCTTGTTGATTCACACTGAAGCTTTCTTT
CASSLLIHTEAFF
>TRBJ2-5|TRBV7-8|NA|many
TGTGCCAGCAGCCCTCGGCGGGATCAAGAGACCCAGTACTTC
CASSPRRDQETQYF
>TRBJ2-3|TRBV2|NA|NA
TGTGCCAGCAGGAAAAAGGGGGAGATCCCAGATACGCAGTATTTT
CASRKKGEIPDTQYF
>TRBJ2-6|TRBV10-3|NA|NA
TGTGCCATCAGTGAGGGGCCTGGGGCCAACGTCCTGACTTTC
CAISEGPGANVLTF
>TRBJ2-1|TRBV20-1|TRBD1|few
TGCAGTGCTAGAGATAAGGGACAGGGGGCTGTTGAGCAGTTCTTC
CSARDKGQGAVEQFF
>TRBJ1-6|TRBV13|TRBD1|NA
TGTGCCAGCAGCTCAGCCGGGACAGGGACGCATTCACCCCTCCACTTT
CASSSAGTGTHSPLHF
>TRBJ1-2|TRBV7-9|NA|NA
TGTGCCAGCAGCTCCGGGACCGCTTTGGGAGGCTACACCTTC
CASSSGTALGGYTF
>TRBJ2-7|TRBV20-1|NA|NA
TGCAGTGCCACCCTCCAGGGGGGCTACGAGCAGTACTTC
CSATLQGGYEQYF
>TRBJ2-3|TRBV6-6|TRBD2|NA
TGTGCCAGCGGAGGATCGCTAGCGGATAACACAGATACGCAGTATTTT
CASGGSLADNTDTQYF
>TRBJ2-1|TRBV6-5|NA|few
TGTGCCAGCAGTTACTCGAGCGGCAACTGGGGTGAGCAGTTCTTC
CASSYSSGNWGEQFF
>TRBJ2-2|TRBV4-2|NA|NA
TGTGCCAGCAGCCAAGGGCCCAGCGGGCCTAACACCGGGGAGCTGTTTTTT
CASSQGPSGPNTGELFF
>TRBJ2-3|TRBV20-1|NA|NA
TGCAGTGCTAGAGGGGACAAGACAGATACGCAGTATTTT
CSARGDKTDTQYF
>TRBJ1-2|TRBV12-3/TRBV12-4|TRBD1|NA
TGTGCCAGCACCTCTAGCCGACAGGGGGCGCAGATCTACACCTTC
CASTSSRQGAQIYTF
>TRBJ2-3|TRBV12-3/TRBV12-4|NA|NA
TGTGCCAGCAGTCCTACGACGGCTGGCACAGATACGCAGTATTTT
CASSPTTAGTDTQYF
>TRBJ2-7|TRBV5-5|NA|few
TGTGCCAGCAGCTTGTCGTACCCGAGCTCCTACGAGCAGTACTTC
CASSLSYPSSYEQYF
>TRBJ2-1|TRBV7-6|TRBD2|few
TGTGCCAGCAGCCCGACAGCGGGAGGCCCCTCCTACAATGAGCAGTTCTTC
CASSPTAGGPSYNEQFF
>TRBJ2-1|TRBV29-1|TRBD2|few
TGCAGCGTTTCAACCACTAGCGGGAGGGCCGATGAGCAGTTCTTC
CSVSTTSGRADEQFF
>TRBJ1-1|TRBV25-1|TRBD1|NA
TGTGCCAGCGGGGGACAGGAAGCTTTCTTT
CASGGQEAFF
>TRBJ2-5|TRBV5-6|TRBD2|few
TGTGCCAGCAGCTTGGGGCTAGCGGGAGTTGTAGAGACCCAGTACTTC
CASSLGLAGVVETQYF
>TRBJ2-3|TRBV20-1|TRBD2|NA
TGCAGTGCTAGAAGACTAGCGGTGACAGATACGCAGTATTTT
CSARRLAVTDTQYF
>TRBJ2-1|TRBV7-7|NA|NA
TGTGCTAGCAGCTTAGACTTAACAGTCAATGAGCAGTTCTTC
CASSLDLTVNEQFF